Each of the 31 T cell receptor beta chains below was sequenced from the same sample in a study of OX40 agonist ivuxolimab in advanced cancers. Sequencing used immunoSEQ multiplex PCR; TCRdb keeps in-frame clones, though not all of them. The data hold about 67,000 clones, with roughly 84% observed a single time. This sample comprised CD4+ or CD8+ T cells sorted from blood, obtained in a trial of the OX40 agonist ivuxolimab. These TCRs come from an adult with an advanced solid tumor such as melanoma, head and neck, liver or kidney cancer.

The V call is TRBV7-9, the J call TRBJ2-3; D is uncertain. The CDR3 totals 19 residues. Germline CDR1 and CDR2: SEHNR and FQNEAQ (reference sequence). The germline V and J ends were trimmed by 6 bases and 0 bases, with 25 bases remaining between them. CDR3 coding DNA: TGTGCCAGCAGTAGACAACTCCTCCTCTTACCTTCTAGCACAGATACGCAGTATTTT. The encoded protein is CASSRQLLLLPSSTDTQYF.

The V and J genes are TRBV4-1 and TRBJ1-1; possible D gene TRBD1, 5 bases. The CDR3 sequence is 16 residues long. CDR1 is MGHRA and CDR2 is YSYEKL in the germline V gene. Trimming took 4 bases from V and 5 from J, leaving 20 bases between them. The CDR3 loop reads CASSRLTKREGTEAFF. The CDR3 region has the DNA TGCGCCAGCAGCCGCCTTACCAAGCGCGAGGGGACTGAAGCTTTCTTT.

This clone was found a few times. The J gene is TRBJ1-1, the V gene TRBV5-4; unclear D gene. Per germline, CDR1 SGHNT and CDR2 YYREEE (reference sequence). The CDR3 length is 14 residues. Deletions cut 0 bases from V and 1 base from J, with 7 bases between. The CDR3 loop is CASSLAGRNTEAFF. CDR3 DNA: TGTGCCAGCAGCTTGGCGGGCAGGAACACTGAAGCTTTCTTT.

The V gene is TRBV7-3, the J gene TRBJ1-6; a possible D gene is TRBD1 (5 bases). V gave up 5 bases and J gave up 9 bases, with 11 bases separating them. The germline V gene encodes CDR1 SGHTA and CDR2 FQGTGA. This CDR3 comprises 13 residues. Written as DNA, the CDR3 is TGTGCCAGCAGCACCTCCAGGGCTTCACCCCTCCACTTT. This sequence encodes CASSTSRASPLHF.

The genes are TRBV7-2 and TRBJ1-1; 12 bases match TRBD1. The V gene's germline CDR1 is SGHTA and CDR2 FQGNSA. Unmatched junction bases numbered 6, after V lost 6 bases and J lost 10 bases. This CDR3 is 13 amino acids long. Written as DNA, the CDR3 is TGTGCCAGCAGGCCCGGGACAGGGGGCACAGCTTTCTTT. This codes for CASRPGTGGTAFF.

The rearrangement uses TRBV19 and TRBJ2-1; 12 bases match TRBD1. This CDR3 region has 16 residues. Germline trimming cut 5 bases from V and 4 bases from J; bases unmatched to any gene: 6. Germline lookup yields CDR1 LNHDA and CDR2 SQIVND (reference sequence). The CDR3 DNA sequence: TGTGCCAGTAGTGCGGGACAGGGGGCGCGGTACAATGAGCAGTTCTTC. Translating it yields CASSAGQGARYNEQFF.

The chain has TRBV2 and TRBJ1-5; a weak D match, TRBD1 (6 bases). CDR1 SNHLY and CDR2 FYNNEI come from the germline V gene. Trimming removed 3 bases at V and 0 bases at J, with 9 bases between. The length of the CDR3 is 15 residues. The CDR3 DNA reads as TGTGCCAGCAGTGAGGGGGGCTATAGCAATCAGCCCCAGCATTTT. Translation: CASSEGGYSNQPQHF.

The V call is TRBV19, the J call TRBJ2-2, with unresolved D. The CDR3 is 13 amino acids. The V end was cut by 6 bases, the J end by 4 bases, with 9 bases between. In germline, CDR1 is LNHDA, CDR2 SQIVND (reference sequence). The CDR3 coding sequence is TGTGCCAGTAGCCGGATTGTCACCGGGGAGCTGTTTTTT. This translates into CASSRIVTGELFF.

This clone was seen more than once but under ten times. The rearrangement uses TRBV7-2 and TRBJ2-3; TRBD1 or TRBD2 may be the D gene (6 bases each). V was shortened by 1 base and J by 6 bases, with 14 bases between the two germline ends. Germline V gene lookup returns CDR1 SGHTA and CDR2 FQGNSA. This CDR3 comprises 15 residues. In DNA form, the CDR3 reads TGTGCCAGCAGCTTAGAACTAGCTGGGGGCGATACGCAGTATTTT. Amino acid sequence: CASSLELAGGDTQYF.

The V and J genes are TRBV7-3 and TRBJ1-4; perhaps TRBD1 as D (5 bases). Per the germline V gene, CDR1 is SGHTA and CDR2 is FQGTGA. The CDR3 spans 11 residues. CDR3 region: CVGAANEKLFF. CDR3 DNA: TGTGTTGGGGCCGCGAATGAAAAACTGTTTTTT.

The chain employs TRBV7-9 and TRBJ2-1; TRBD2 matches 9 bases. V gave up 1 base and J gave up 2 bases; unmatched junction bases: 6. The CDR3 is 17 residues long. In germline, CDR1 is SEHNR, CDR2 FQNEAQ (reference sequence). In DNA, the CDR3 is TGTGCCAGCAGCTTAGGTGCTAGCGGGGTGACCTACAATGAGCAGTTCTTC. Translated, it gives CASSLGASGVTYNEQFF.

The sample holds one count of this clone. J is TRBJ2-7 and V is TRBV7-2; 13 positions match TRBD2. Trimming removed 4 bases from V and 2 bases from J; junction bases left unmatched: 2. This CDR3 region has 15 residues. CDR1 and CDR2 from the germline V gene are SGHTA and FQGNSA. CDR3 sequence: CASSSGTSGAYEQYF. CDR3 in DNA: TGTGCCAGCAGCTCCGGGACTAGCGGGGCCTACGAGCAGTACTTC.

The rearrangement joins TRBV6-6 to TRBJ1-2; 7 bases agree with TRBD1. The V gene end was trimmed by 4 bases and the J gene end by 3 bases; junction bases not matched to a gene: 5. Germline-derived CDR1 and CDR2 are MNHNY and SVGAGI (reference sequence). The CDR3 loop spans 14 amino acids. The DNA of the CDR3 is TGTGCCAGCAGTTTCCCGGGACAGTACTATGGCTACACCTTC. Amino acids: CASSFPGQYYGYTF.

This chain links TRBV7-6 with TRBJ1-5; possible D gene TRBD1, 6 bases. V lost 3 bases, J lost 6 bases, and 18 bases lay in between. This CDR3 comprises 16 residues. Germline assignment: CDR1 SGHVS and CDR2 FNYEAQ. The CDR3 nucleotides are TGTGCCAGCAGCTTTACAGGAGGGGGTTTCAGTCAGCCCCAGCATTTT. Translated: CASSFTGGGFSQPQHF.

The rearrangement links TRBV6-5 to TRBJ1-2; no reliable D call. CDR3 length: 12 amino acids. CDR1 is MNHEY and CDR2 is SVGAGI in the germline V gene. V dropped 4 bases and J dropped 6 bases, with 9 bases sitting between them. CDR3 amino acids: CASSSPGNGYTF. The CDR3 DNA follows: TGTGCCAGCAGTTCCCCCGGGAATGGCTACACCTTC.

In DNA, the CDR3 is TGTGCCAGCAGTGCCGGCCCAGCGGGGGGGTCTGATACGCAGTATTTT. Its protein product is CASSAGPAGGSDTQYF. V and J are TRBV27 and TRBJ2-3; 10 bases align to TRBD2. Looked up from germline, CDR1 is MNHEY and CDR2 is SMNVEV (reference sequence). The CDR3 covers 16 residues. Germline trimming cut 5 bases from V and 6 bases from J; bases unmatched to any gene: 11.

V gene TRBV9 combines with J gene TRBJ1-4; the D is unclear. The germline CDR1 and CDR2 sequences are SGDLS and YYNGEE. CDR3 size: 16 residues. V dropped 3 bases and J dropped 8 bases, with 20 bases sitting between them. CDR3 DNA: TGTGCCAGCAGCGCCCGTGGGAGGCCAGGTGGGGAAAAACTGTTTTTT. This gives the protein CASSARGRPGGEKLFF.

The chain is built from TRBV7-6 and TRBJ2-5; TRBD1 might be the D (5 bases). The CDR3 is 15 residues long. The ends were cut back, 0 bases at V and 1 base at J, with 9 bases in the middle. Germline values: CDR1 SGHVS, CDR2 FNYEAQ. CDR3 coding DNA: TGTGCCAGCAGCTTAGCAGACAGCCGCCAAGAGACCCAGTACTTC. It specifies CASSLADSRQETQYF.

This chain joins TRBV7-2 and TRBJ2-3, with 8 bases that match TRBD2. V gave up 5 bases and J gave up 3 bases; unmatched junction bases: 13. The germline V gene has CDR1 SGHTA and CDR2 FQGNSA. The CDR3 sequence is 17 residues long. The CDR3 DNA reads as TGTGCCAGCAGCCGGCGGGGGCGAGCGGGGGCAACAGATACGCAGTATTTT. This gives the protein CASSRRGRAGATDTQYF.

Note on this clone: Other nucleotide sequences in the sample specify the same CDR3. The V and J genes are TRBV2 and TRBJ2-3; 9 positions agree with TRBD1. In germline, CDR1 is SNHLY, CDR2 FYNNEI. This CDR3 has 13 amino acids. J was trimmed by 6 bases and V by 6 bases; bases with no gene match: 4. The CDR3 loop reads CASRQGASDTQYF. The CDR3 DNA follows: TGTGCCAGCAGACAGGGGGCAAGTGATACGCAGTATTTT.

The chain combines TRBV5-5 with TRBJ2-3; 10 nucleotides agree with TRBD2. The V segment lost 2 bases and the J segment 1 base; nucleotides outside the gene matches: 4. This CDR3 comprises 16 residues. Germline V gene lookup returns CDR1 SGHKS and CDR2 YYEKEE (reference sequence). CDR3 amino acids: CASSLGTSVGTDTQYF. In DNA, the CDR3 is TGTGCCAGCAGCTTAGGGACTAGCGTCGGCACAGATACGCAGTATTTT.

The V and J genes are TRBV29-1 and TRBJ1-1; 8 bases are a match to TRBD1. This CDR3 contains 14 residues. V dropped 7 bases and J dropped 2; count of bases not matched to a gene: 9. The germline V gene has CDR1 SQVTM and CDR2 ANQGSEA. CDR3 sequence: CSARQGRVNTEAFF. The CDR3 DNA follows: TGCAGCGCTCGACAGGGGCGCGTAAACACTGAAGCTTTCTTT.

This chain links TRBV6-1 with TRBJ2-7; maybe TRBD2 (6 bases). The ends were cut back, 4 bases at V and 2 bases at J, with 9 bases in the middle. The CDR3 has 13 residues. Germline lookup yields CDR1 MNHNS and CDR2 SASEGT. CDR3 nucleotides: TGTGCCAGCAGTGGGGACTGGGCCTACGAGCAGTACTTC. Translated, it gives CASSGDWAYEQYF.

The genes are TRBV6-6 and TRBJ1-2, with unresolved D. V dropped 8 bases and J dropped 5 bases, with 12 bases sitting between them. CDR3 length: 12 residues. Germline V gives CDR1 MNHNY, CDR2 SVGAGI (reference sequence). In nucleotides, the CDR3 is TGTGCCAGCGCAGAGGAGCGGTATGGCTACACCTTC. Its translation is CASAEERYGYTF.

This clone was counted a few times. The V gene is TRBV9, the J gene TRBJ2-1; 8 positions match TRBD2. The CDR3 consists of 16 residues. The V gene end was trimmed by 0 bases and the J gene end by 6 bases; junction bases not matched to a gene: 8. Germline CDR1 reads SGDLS; CDR2 reads YYNGEE. This CDR3 reads CASSVGKGLEVNEQFF. The DNA for the CDR3 is TGTGCCAGCAGCGTAGGGAAGGGACTAGAGGTCAATGAGCAGTTCTTC.

The gene calls are TRBV4-1 and TRBJ1-2; 7 positions match TRBD1. Trimming removed 4 bases from V and 4 bases from J; junction bases left unmatched: 12. There are 16 residues in the CDR3. CDR1 MGHRA and CDR2 YSYEKL come from the germline V gene. The CDR3 spells CASSPKLDRTFYGYTF. CDR3 nucleotides: TGCGCCAGCAGCCCCAAATTGGACAGGACTTTCTATGGCTACACCTTC.

This clone was seen a few times. CDR3 in DNA: TGTGCCAGCAGTTGGGACCGACGGACCTATAATTCACCCCTCCACTTT. Translation gives CASSWDRRTYNSPLHF. This chain uses TRBV6-5 with TRBJ1-6; D is possibly TRBD1 (5 bases). The germline gives CDR1 MNHEY, CDR2 SVGAGI. The CDR3 runs to 16 residues. Trimming shortened V by 4 bases and J by 2 bases, and 12 bases separated the two germline ends.

The V gene is TRBV11-2, the J gene TRBJ1-6; 8 bases line up with TRBD1. After removal of 1 base from V and 11 bases from J, the junction contained 10 bases not matched to a gene. Looked up from germline, CDR1 is SGHAT and CDR2 is FQNNGV. The CDR3 spans 16 residues. The CDR3 reads CASSLGPDRATTPLHF. As DNA, the CDR3 is TGTGCCAGCAGCTTAGGTCCGGACAGGGCCACTACACCCCTCCACTTT.

The V call is TRBV18, the J call TRBJ2-2; 9 positions agree with TRBD1. V lost 4 bases and J lost 1; bases outside the gene matches: 1. The CDR3 has 15 amino acids. Germline lookup yields CDR1 KGHSH and CDR2 LQKENI. CDR3 coding DNA: TGTGCCAGCTCACAGGGACAGGGGAACACCGGGGAGCTGTTTTTT. It encodes CASSQGQGNTGELFF.

This rearrangement joins TRBV18 to TRBJ2-7; 11 bases are a match to TRBD1. This CDR3 has 15 amino acids. Germline CDR1 is KGHSH and CDR2 is LQKENI. The V segment lost 3 bases and the J segment 5 bases; nucleotides outside the gene matches: 6. The CDR3 region has the DNA TGTGCCAGCTCACCTCGGACAGGGGGCATCGACGAGCAGTACTTC. It is translated as CASSPRTGGIDEQYF.

The chain is built from TRBV7-2 and TRBJ1-2; D remains ambiguous. Per the germline V gene, CDR1 is SGHTA and CDR2 is FQGNSA. This CDR3 has 14 residues. Trimming took 3 bases from V and 7 from J, leaving 15 bases between them. This CDR3 reads CASSFLVGGRGYTF. The CDR3 DNA sequence: TGTGCCAGCAGCTTCTTGGTGGGAGGACGTGGCTACACCTTC.